The TCR beta chain described here comes from a study of T cell responses to AZD1222 COVID-19 vaccine. The germline gives CDR1 SNHLY, CDR2 FYNNEI. The length of the CDR3 is 14 residues. V shed 6 bases and J shed 0 bases, with 9 bases lying between them. The study, taken as a whole, reports: It was only a handful of AZD1222 recipients who were seropositive at baseline.

Sequencing was performed with immunoSEQ multiplex PCR; in TCRdb, only in-frame clones are kept and a portion is missing. The sample spans some 150,000 clones; the ten largest clones claim 2% to 2.5%. Notes on this clone: The antigen remains undetermined.

V usage is TRBV2 and J usage is TRBJ2-1, with a tentative D call TRBD1 (6 bases). The sample was peripheral blood. The TCR comes from an adult in good health. The CDR3 DNA reads TGTGCCAGCAGCACAGGGAGCTCCTACAATGAGCAGTTCTTC. Protein: CASSTGSSYNEQFF.